The 23 T cell receptor beta chains in this list originate from one sample, sequenced in a study of identical twins' blood T cells. A single record per CDR3 protein comes from TCRdb applying MiXCR to the 5' RACE reads. The sample consists of roughly 340,000 distinct CDR3 sequences, more than 25% of them appearing once. Sequenced input: PBMCs. The receptors stem from a woman aged 18-49 years in good health.

This sequence joins TRBV28 and TRBJ2-1; D unresolved. The CDR3 extends over 11 amino acids. Looked up from germline, CDR1 is MDHEN and CDR2 is SYDVKM. V was pared by 5 bases and J by 6 bases, with 5 bases between. The DNA of the CDR3 is TGTGCCAGCAGTACTCCCAATGAGCAGTTCTTC. Amino acid sequence: CASSTPNEQFF.

The chain is built from TRBV5-6 and TRBJ1-2; D might be TRBD1 (5 bases). The ends were cut back, 5 bases at V and 8 bases at J, with 16 bases in the middle. CDR1 SGHDT and CDR2 YYEEEE come from the germline V gene. The CDR3 runs 13 residues. In nucleotides, the CDR3 is TGTGCCAGCAGGCCAGGGAGTTTTCGGGGCTACACCTTC. Residues: CASRPGSFRGYTF.

This clonotype was picked up a small number of times. V is TRBV20-1 and J is TRBJ2-7; D is possibly TRBD1 or TRBD2 (5 bases each). Trimming took 7 bases from V and 7 from J, leaving 20 bases between them. The CDR3 loop spans 13 amino acids. Germline-derived CDR1 and CDR2 are DFQATT and SNEGSKA (reference sequence). The CDR3 is CSVADPSRGEQYF. Here the CDR3 DNA reads TGCAGTGTAGCAGATCCTTCGAGGGGAGAGCAGTACTTC.

Many counts were recorded for this clonotype. V and J are TRBV20-1 and TRBJ1-6; maybe TRBD1 (6 bases). The CDR3 runs to 15 residues. With 0 bases removed from V and 7 bases from J, the gap between germline ends came to 13 bases. CDR1 is DFQATT and CDR2 is SNEGSKA in the germline V gene (reference sequence). CDR3 protein: CSARDTGTGNSPLHF. The CDR3, as DNA: TGCAGTGCTAGAGATACAGGGACGGGGAATTCACCCCTCCACTTT.

This clonotype was observed once. This chain uses TRBV20-1 with TRBJ2-7; 8 bases fit TRBD1. This CDR3 is 13 amino acids long. CDR1 and CDR2 from the germline V gene are DFQATT and SNEGSKA (reference sequence). V dropped 6 bases and J dropped 2; count of bases not matched to a gene: 6. The CDR3 spells CSAQQGGTYEQYF. The CDR3 bases are TGCAGTGCCCAACAGGGGGGAACCTACGAGCAGTACTTC.

For this clonotype: An end of the junction does not agree with germline; a read error may underlie this. This chain uses TRBV3-1 with TRBJ1-1; D not certain. This CDR3 comprises 14 residues. CDR1 is LGHDT, CDR2 YNNKEL, per germline (reference sequence). Here the CDR3 reads CASSQGGLNTGAFF. The DNA for the CDR3 is TGTGCCAGCAGCCAAGGAGGGTTGAACACTGGAGCTTTCTTT.

The sample holds many counts of this clonotype. This chain uses TRBV7-9 with TRBJ1-1, with D possibly TRBD1 on 6 matching bases. The CDR3 sequence is 14 residues long. CDR1 is SEHNR, CDR2 FQNEAQ, per germline (reference sequence). V dropped 6 bases and J dropped 1 base, with 12 bases sitting between them. The CDR3, as DNA: TGTGCCAGCAGTCTCGGACAGCCGAACACTGAAGCTTTCTTT. Amino acids: CASSLGQPNTEAFF.

A few counts support this clonotype. The rearrangement links TRBV7-9 to TRBJ2-3; D is undetermined. Germline V CDR1 and CDR2: SEHNR, FQNEAQ (reference sequence). The V and J ends lost 6 bases and 6 bases respectively, with 10 bases between them. CDR3 length equals 12 residues. In nucleotides, the CDR3 is TGTGCCAGCAGTTCTGATAGCGATACGCAGTATTTT. Translating it yields CASSSDSDTQYF. Drawing the rest from reference TRBV7-9 and TRBJ2-3, the complete variable domain is DTGVSQNPRHKITKRGQNVTFRCDPISEHNRLYWYRQTLGQGPEFLTYFQNEAQLEKSRLLSDRFSAERPKGSFSTLEIQRTEQGDSAMYLCASSSDSDTQYFGPGTRLTVL.

The chain couples TRBV9 to TRBJ2-5; 8 bases fit TRBD2. The CDR3 has 14 residues. Germline CDR1 reads SGDLS; CDR2 reads YYNGEE. Trimming at V came to 0 bases and at J to 5 bases, leaving 3 bases not matched to a gene. DNA of the CDR3: TGTGCCAGCAGCGTAGCGACTAGCGTGGAGACCCAGTACTTC. This translates into CASSVATSVETQYF.

A note on this clonotype: As the CDR3 is not closed by the conserved phenylalanine or tryptophan, this likely results from a read error. CDR3 coding DNA: TGTGCCAGCAGGAAAGACGTCTCCTACGAGCAGTACTGC. Encoded protein: CASRKDVSYEQYC. The rearrangement links TRBV27 to TRBJ2-7; D is uncertain. Trimming took 6 bases from V and 0 from J, leaving 9 bases between them. The CDR3 is 13 amino acids. From germline, CDR1 is MNHEY and CDR2 SMNVEV (reference sequence).

V is TRBV12-3 or TRBV12-4 and J is TRBJ1-2; 7 bases map to TRBD1. V dropped 6 bases and J dropped 7; count of bases not matched to a gene: 11. This CDR3 has 14 amino acids. CDR3 sequence reads: CASSPLRGRSGYTF. The CDR3 bases are TGTGCCAGCAGCCCCTTAAGGGGGCGGAGTGGCTACACCTTC.

The J gene is TRBJ2-3, the V gene TRBV5-1; no clear D. The germline CDR1 and CDR2 sequences are SGHRS and YFSETQ. The CDR3 totals 13 residues. The V and J ends lost 4 bases and 1 base respectively, with 7 bases between them. Here the CDR3 reads CASSAPGTDTQYF. The DNA for the CDR3 is TGCGCCAGCAGCGCCCCGGGCACAGATACGCAGTATTTT.

The rearrangement joins TRBV20-1 to TRBJ1-4, with 9 bases matching TRBD1. Germline trimming cut 6 bases from V and 6 bases from J; bases unmatched to any gene: 8. CDR1 is DFQATT, CDR2 SNEGSKA, per germline (reference sequence). The CDR3 has 14 amino acids. CDR3 loop: CSAHSGTGYEKLFF. The CDR3 DNA is TGCAGTGCCCACTCCGGGACAGGGTATGAAAAACTGTTTTTT.

The V and J genes are TRBV20-1 and TRBJ1-5, with D perhaps TRBD1 (6 bases). The germline V gene has CDR1 DFQATT and CDR2 SNEGSKA (reference sequence). V was trimmed by 5 bases and J by 4 bases, leaving 12 bases between them. The CDR3 is 13 residues long. The CDR3 loop reads CSAAGTTNQPQHF. The CDR3 coding sequence is TGCAGTGCTGCTGGGACAACAAATCAGCCCCAGCATTTT.

The chain couples TRBV20-1 to TRBJ1-6; a possible D gene is TRBD1 (5 bases). CDR3 size: 12 residues. In germline, CDR1 is DFQATT, CDR2 SNEGSKA (reference sequence). Trimming removed 6 bases from V and 7 bases from J, with 10 bases in between. CDR3 sequence (DNA): TGCAGTGCGGGGGGTCCGAATTCACCCCTCCACTTT. Amino acid sequence: CSAGGPNSPLHF.

The table lists this clonotype with many counts. This chain links TRBV12-5 with TRBJ1-5, with no clear D. CDR1 LGHNT and CDR2 FRNRAP come from the germline V gene. Trimming left V 4 bases short and J 4 bases short, with 20 bases between. CDR3 length equals 17 residues. DNA of the CDR3: TGTGCTAGTGGTTCCTCTGGGCGAGGGATCCTTAATCAGCCCCAGCATTTT. It codes for CASGSSGRGILNQPQHF.

Comment on this clonotype: This may be a read error, as it is one base from a much larger clone. The chain links TRBV11-2 to TRBJ1-2; D unresolved. The germline gives CDR1 SGHAT, CDR2 FQNNGV. CDR3 size: 12 residues. V was cut by 7 bases and J by 5 bases, with 11 bases left in between. The CDR3 reads CASILSLYGYTF. In nucleotides, the CDR3 is TGTGCCAGCATCTTGTCGCTTTATGGCTACACCTTC.

This chain uses TRBV5-5 with TRBJ1-4; D gene ambiguous. V dropped 4 bases and J dropped 8 bases, with 12 bases sitting between them. The CDR3 sequence is 13 residues long. Germline V gene lookup returns CDR1 SGHKS and CDR2 YYEKEE (reference sequence). The CDR3 loop reads CASSIARREKLFF. CDR3 sequence (DNA): TGTGCCAGCAGCATCGCTAGGAGGGAAAAACTGTTTTTT.

With respect to this clonotype: The CDR3 end shows no conserved phenylalanine or tryptophan, and so a read error is likely. The CDR3 DNA reads TGTGCCAGCAGTCCCGGACAGGTAGATCAGCCCCAGCATTTA. The encoded protein is CASSPGQVDQPQHL. This chain connects TRBV12-3 or TRBV12-4 to TRBJ1-5; 7 nucleotides agree with TRBD1. The V gene end was trimmed by 5 bases and the J gene end by 5 bases; junction bases not matched to a gene: 6. The CDR3 is 14 residues long.

Only a few counts were recorded for this clonotype. The V gene is TRBV28, the J gene TRBJ2-2, with D unclear. Germline loops: CDR1 MDHEN, CDR2 SYDVKM. V was cut by 8 bases and J by 6 bases, with 10 bases left in between. The CDR3 length is 12 residues. Written as DNA, the CDR3 is TGTGCCAGCCAGTGGGTCGCCGGGGAGCTGTTTTTT. Translating gives CASQWVAGELFF. Supplemented by reference TRBV28 and TRBJ2-2, the full variable domain reads DVKVTQSSRYLVKRTGEKVFLECVQDMDHENMFWYRQDPGLGLRLIYFSYDVKMKEKGDIPEGYSVSREKKERFSLILESASTNQTSMYLCASQWVAGELFFGEGSRLTVL.

Comment on this clonotype: A much larger clonotype is one base distant, so this may be a read error. The chain links TRBV3-1 to TRBJ1-1, with 9 bases that match TRBD1. Germline CDR1 LGHDT, CDR2 YNNKEL (reference sequence). V was pared by 4 bases and J by 1 base, with 13 bases of the junction left unmatched. This CDR3 spans 18 amino acids. The CDR3, as DNA: TGTGCCAGCAGCCCGTTTACAGGGGGCCCTTATGGGAACACTGAAGCTTTCTTT. The encoded protein is CASSPFTGGPYGNTEAFF.

This clonotype turned up a few times. The CDR3 DNA sequence: TGTGCCAGCAGCTCCATTCAAGGACTTCGATACTACGAGCAGTACTTC. Encoded protein: CASSSIQGLRYYEQYF. This chain uses TRBV7-6 with TRBJ2-7, with D maybe TRBD2 (5 bases). CDR1 and CDR2 (germline): SGHVS, FNYEAQ. The V gene lost 4 bases and the J gene lost 3 bases, with 19 bases spanning the gap. CDR3 size: 16 residues.

The rearrangement links TRBV20-1 to TRBJ2-7; perhaps TRBD1 as D (6 bases). The length of the CDR3 is 17 residues. Trimming removed 3 bases at V and 3 bases at J, with 24 bases between. Germline V lookup: CDR1 DFQATT, CDR2 SNEGSKA (reference sequence). CDR3 region: CSASGTQGLEPFYEQYF. The CDR3 coding sequence is TGCAGTGCTAGTGGGACGCAGGGGTTAGAGCCATTCTACGAGCAGTACTTC.